This TCR beta chain emerged from a study of shared clonotypes between healthy human individuals. TCRdb's copy holds only in-frame clones and misses some; the assay was immunoSEQ multiplex PCR. In the table there are approximately 340,000 clones, around 74% of which are singletons. Every contributor of samples was a Caucasian grown-up residing in Nashville, Tennessee. Germline V gives CDR1 SGHVS, CDR2 FQNEAQ. This CDR3 comprises 17 residues. Unmatched junction bases numbered 8, after V lost 0 bases and J lost 2 bases. This clonotype originated in a man aged 30 to 45 in good health. This chain links TRBV7-8 with TRBJ2-3; 7 bases agree with TRBD2. The specimen was memory CD4+ T cells sorted from blood. The subset: CD45RA-negative fraction. The CDR3 DNA reads TGTGCCAGCAGCTTAGCCGGGCTAGCGGAGGCCACAGATACGCAGTATTTT. Translation: CASSLAGLAEATDTQYF.